This T cell receptor beta chain was identified during a study of blood T cell repertoires in COVID-19. For the study at large: Sources were T cells, B-cell-depleted T cells, or PBMCs; the material itself was cDNA or gDNA.

Methods used by the authors: Amplification from reference gene primers served as the basis for estimated nucleated cell counts. Assay used: immunoSEQ multiplex PCR; TCRdb lists only in-frame clones, some missing. V and J calls and clone size are as listed in that table; D and trimming were resolved from the DNA. The sample lists roughly 380,000 clones, roughly 90% seen once, with 2.5% to 3% in the top ten. Those who participated ranged in age from roughly 18 to 90 years and resided in about two dozen US areas. Cohorts were determined from participant-reported clinical history. Trimming took off 5 bases at V and 4 bases at J, with 11 bases between the two ends. In germline, CDR1 is SEHNR, CDR2 FQNEAQ (reference sequence). This CDR3 contains 13 residues.

This chain joins TRBV7-9 and TRBJ1-1; possible D gene TRBD1, 5 bases. What was sequenced was PBMCs or T cells enriched from blood (not recorded which). The sequence was collected from a woman aged 25 to 45 who had recovered from COVID-19. The CDR3 DNA is TGTGCCAGCAGCATCGCGGGACTCACTGAAGCTTTCTTT. Translating gives CASSIAGLTEAFF.